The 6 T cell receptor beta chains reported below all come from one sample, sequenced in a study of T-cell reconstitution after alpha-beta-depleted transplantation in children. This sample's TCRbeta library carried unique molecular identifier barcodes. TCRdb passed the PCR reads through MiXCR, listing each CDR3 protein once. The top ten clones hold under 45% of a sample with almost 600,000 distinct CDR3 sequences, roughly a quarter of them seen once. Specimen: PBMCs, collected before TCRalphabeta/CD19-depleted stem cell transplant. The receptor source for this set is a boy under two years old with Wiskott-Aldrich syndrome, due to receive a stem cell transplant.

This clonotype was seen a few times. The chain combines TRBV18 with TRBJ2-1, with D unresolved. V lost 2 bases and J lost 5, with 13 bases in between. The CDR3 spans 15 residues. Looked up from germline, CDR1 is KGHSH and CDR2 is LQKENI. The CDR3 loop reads CASSPVVAQHNEQFF. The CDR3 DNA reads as TGTGCCAGCTCACCAGTTGTAGCACAGCACAATGAGCAGTTCTTC.

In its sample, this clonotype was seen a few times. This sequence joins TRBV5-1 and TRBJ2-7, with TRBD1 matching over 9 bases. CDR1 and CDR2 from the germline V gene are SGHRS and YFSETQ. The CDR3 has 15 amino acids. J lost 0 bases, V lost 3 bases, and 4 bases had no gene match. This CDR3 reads CASSSRQGVSYEQYF. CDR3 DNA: TGCGCCAGCAGCTCAAGACAGGGGGTCTCCTACGAGCAGTACTTC.

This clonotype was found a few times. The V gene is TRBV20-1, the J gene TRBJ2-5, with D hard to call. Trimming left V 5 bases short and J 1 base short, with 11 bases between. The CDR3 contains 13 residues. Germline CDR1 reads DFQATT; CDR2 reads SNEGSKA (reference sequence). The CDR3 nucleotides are TGCAGTGCTCCCCGCGTAGGCCAAGAGACCCAGTACTTC. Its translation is CSAPRVGQETQYF.

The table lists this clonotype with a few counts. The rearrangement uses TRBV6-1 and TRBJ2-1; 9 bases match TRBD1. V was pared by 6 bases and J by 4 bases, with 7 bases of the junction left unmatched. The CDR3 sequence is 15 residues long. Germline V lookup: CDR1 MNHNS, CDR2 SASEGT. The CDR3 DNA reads TGTGCCAGCAGGGAACAGGGGGCGCAGTACAATGAGCAGTTCTTC. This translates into CASREQGAQYNEQFF.

CDR3 region: CATSRGGNEQYF. CDR3 DNA: TGTGCCACCAGCAGAGGGGGGAACGAGCAGTACTTC. This chain joins TRBV15 and TRBJ2-7; the D call may be TRBD1 or TRBD2 (5 bases each). CDR1 is LNHNV and CDR2 is YYDKDF in the germline V gene (reference sequence). V lost 1 base to trimming and J lost 5 bases, with 6 bases between them. CDR3 size: 12 residues.

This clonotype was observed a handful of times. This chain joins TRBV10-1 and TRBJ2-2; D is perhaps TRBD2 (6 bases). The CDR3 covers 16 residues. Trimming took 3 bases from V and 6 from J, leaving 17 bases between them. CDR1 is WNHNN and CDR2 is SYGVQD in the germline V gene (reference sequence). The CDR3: CASSDGSGSNSGELFF. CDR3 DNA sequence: TGCGCCAGCAGTGATGGGAGCGGGTCTAATTCCGGGGAGCTGTTTTTT.